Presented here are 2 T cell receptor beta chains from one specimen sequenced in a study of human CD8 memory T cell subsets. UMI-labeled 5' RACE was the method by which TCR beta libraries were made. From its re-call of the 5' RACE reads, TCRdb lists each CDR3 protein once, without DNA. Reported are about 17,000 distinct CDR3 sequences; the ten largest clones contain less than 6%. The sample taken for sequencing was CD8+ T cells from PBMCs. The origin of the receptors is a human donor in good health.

CDR3: CASSLAGSGTDTQYF. V gene TRBV11-2 combines with J gene TRBJ2-3; TCRdb returns TRBD1, unconfirmable since there is no DNA. Per the germline V gene, CDR1 is SGHAT and CDR2 is FQNNGV. The CDR3 contains 15 residues.

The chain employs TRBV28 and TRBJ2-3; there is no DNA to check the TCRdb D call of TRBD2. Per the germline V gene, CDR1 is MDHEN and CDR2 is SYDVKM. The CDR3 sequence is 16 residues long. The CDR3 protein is CATLAGALLSTDTQYF.